This T cell receptor (beta chain) was recorded in a study of breast tumors, draining lymph nodes, adjacent tissues. Study results and limitations: Compared with lymph nodes, tumors were less diverse; compared with nontumor tissue, more. Tumor and nontumor repertoires were significantly more similar in luminal-like than in basal-like breast cancer. Most tumor T cells seemingly derive from lymph node, then expand in tumor. That most tumor T cells come from lymph nodes remained unproven.

The sample holds many counts of this clonotype. Its antigen is not identified. This CDR3 has 12 amino acids. Germline V gene lookup returns CDR1 SGHVS and CDR2 FQNEAQ. Deletions cut 7 bases from V and 4 bases from J, with 10 bases between. One entry per CDR3 protein, called by TCRdb with MiXCR from the multiplex PCR reads. The sample consists of around 43,000 distinct CDR3 sequences, more than 20% of them appearing once. This TCR came from a female donor with breast cancer. Some clones in this sample may be carry-over from other donors' samples. This sequence joins TRBV7-8 and TRBJ2-5; D possibly corresponds to TRBD1 (6 bases). Sequencing input: breast tumor tissue. CDR3 DNA sequence: TGTGCCAGCAAGGGGGTGGGAGAGACCCAGTACTTC. The encoded protein is CASKGVGETQYF. Full variable domain (outside the CDR3, taken from reference TRBV7-8 and TRBJ2-5): GAGVSQSPRYKVAKRGQDVALRCDPISGHVSLFWYQQALGQGPEFLTYFQNEAQLDKSGLPSDRFFAERPEGSVSTLKIQRTQQEDSAVYLCASKGVGETQYFGPGTRLLVL.